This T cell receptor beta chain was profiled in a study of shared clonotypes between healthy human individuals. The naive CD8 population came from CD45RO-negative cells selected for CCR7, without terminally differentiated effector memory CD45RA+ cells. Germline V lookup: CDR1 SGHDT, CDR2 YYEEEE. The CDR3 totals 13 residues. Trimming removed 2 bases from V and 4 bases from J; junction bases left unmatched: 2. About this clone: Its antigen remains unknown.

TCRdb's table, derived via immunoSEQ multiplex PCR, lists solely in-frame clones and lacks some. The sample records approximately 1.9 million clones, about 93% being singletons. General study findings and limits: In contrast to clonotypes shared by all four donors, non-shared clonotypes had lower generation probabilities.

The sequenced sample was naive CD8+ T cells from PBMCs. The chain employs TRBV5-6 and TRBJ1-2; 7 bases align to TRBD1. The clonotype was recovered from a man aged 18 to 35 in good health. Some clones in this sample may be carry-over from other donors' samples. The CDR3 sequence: CASSLRDSYGYTF. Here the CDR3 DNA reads TGTGCCAGCAGCTTAAGGGACAGCTATGGCTACACCTTC.